One and the same sample provided the 28 T cell receptor beta chains below, sequenced in a study of T cells in Graves' hyperthyroidism and ophthalmopathy. RNA transcripts served as the template for amplifying TCR beta CDR3 regions. Initially, a first-round RT-PCR of the TCR CDR3 employed the HTBI primer set. TCRdb used MiXCR to reprocess the multiplex PCR reads, holding one entry per CDR3 protein. The sample consists of 560,000 or so distinct CDR3 sequences, under 60% of them appearing once. The source material was peripheral blood or thyroid tissue (not recorded which). All receptors derive from a woman aged 18-29 years with Graves' hyperthyroidism.

This clonotype came up a few times. CDR3 DNA: TGTGCCAGCAGCTTAGTGGCGGGTTCGATTAACGCTGAAGCTTTCTTT. Translation: CASSLVAGSINAEAFF. J is TRBJ1-1 and V is TRBV7-8; D remains ambiguous. The CDR3 spans 16 residues. Germline V CDR1 and CDR2: SGHVS, FQNEAQ. Trimming took off 1 base at V and 6 bases at J, with 18 bases between the two ends.

This clonotype occurred many times. This chain links TRBV24-1 with TRBJ1-2; D gene unclear. Germline-derived CDR1 and CDR2 are KGHDR and SFDVKD. V gave up 0 bases and J gave up 14 bases, with 12 bases separating them. The CDR3 covers 12 residues. CDR3 DNA sequence: TGTGCCACCAGTGATTTGTCGGGGAATCGGACCTTC. Translating it yields CATSDLSGNRTF.

The V call is TRBV24-1, the J call TRBJ1-1; 9 nucleotides line up with TRBD1. The V segment lost 4 bases and the J segment 1 base; nucleotides outside the gene matches: 3. CDR3 length: 15 residues. CDR1 and CDR2 from the germline V gene are KGHDR and SFDVKD. The CDR3 sequence is CATSEPGQGNTEAFF. Written as DNA, the CDR3 is TGTGCCACCAGTGAACCGGGACAGGGGAACACTGAAGCTTTCTTT.

This clonotype appeared many times. This chain uses TRBV10-2 with TRBJ1-1, with D maybe TRBD1 (6 bases). CDR3 size: 14 residues. Germline CDR1 is WSHSY and CDR2 is SAAADI. V was clipped by 5 bases and J by 0 bases, with 10 bases between them. CDR3 nucleotides: TGCGCCAGCAGTCCTCAGGGGTTGAACACTGAAGCTTTCTTT. Amino acids: CASSPQGLNTEAFF.

V and J are TRBV10-3 and TRBJ1-1; 8 bases match TRBD1. J gave up 5 bases and V 6 bases, and 11 bases lay outside the gene matches. CDR3 length: 15 amino acids. CDR1 and CDR2 (germline): ENHRY, SYGVKD. The chain's CDR3 is CAIRDRDRLRTEAFF. The CDR3 DNA sequence: TGTGCCATCAGAGACCGGGACAGGCTGCGAACTGAAGCTTTCTTT.

Of note for this clonotype: Being one base from a much bigger clone, this may be a read error. V is TRBV12-3 or TRBV12-4 and J is TRBJ1-1, with D perhaps TRBD1 (6 bases). There are 14 residues in the CDR3. The V end lost 3 bases, the J end lost 11 bases, and 19 bases lay between the germline ends. CDR3 sequence (DNA): TGTGCCAGCAGTTTCGCGACCGACGGGACAACGGCTTTCTTT. Its protein product is CASSFATDGTTAFF.

The chain is built from TRBV5-1 and TRBJ2-7; TRBD1 might be the D (5 bases). CDR1 is SGHRS, CDR2 YFSETQ, per germline. This CDR3 comprises 14 residues. V was trimmed by 6 bases and J by 3 bases, leaving 16 bases between them. The CDR3 DNA reads TGCGCCAGCAAGACAGCCTCGGACGGCTACGAGCAGTACTTC. Its translation: CASKTASDGYEQYF. Together with reference TRBV5-1 and TRBJ2-7, the CDR3 gives the full variable domain: KAGVTQTPRYLIKTRGQQVTLSCSPISGHRSVSWYQQTPGQGLQFLFEYFSETQRNKGNFPGRFSGRQFSNSRSEMNVSTLELGDSALYLCASKTASDGYEQYFGPGTRLTVT.

This clonotype was picked up many times. This rearrangement joins TRBV7-9 to TRBJ1-2; tentatively, D is TRBD1 (5 bases). This CDR3 has 13 residues. Trimming took off 5 bases at V and 4 bases at J, with 11 bases between the two ends. The germline gives CDR1 SEHNR, CDR2 FQNEAQ (reference sequence). Written as DNA, the CDR3 is TGTGCCAGCAGCCACATGGGGCCCTATGGCTACACCTTC. Translation: CASSHMGPYGYTF.

Of note for this clonotype: The junction departs from germline at one end; a sequencing error may be responsible. For the CDR3, the DNA is TGTGCCAGCAGCTCCAACTCCGACGAGCAGTACTTC. The encoded protein is CASSSNSDEQYF. The chain recombines TRBV13 with TRBJ2-7; D remains ambiguous. There are 12 residues in the CDR3. Germline CDR1 reads PRHDT; CDR2 reads FYEKMQ (reference sequence).

The rearrangement joins TRBV7-9 to TRBJ2-5; TRBD2 aligns across 10 bases. The CDR3 totals 16 residues. From germline, CDR1 is SEHNR and CDR2 FQNEAQ (reference sequence). Trimming cost V 6 bases and J 5 bases; bases outside gene matches: 12. Here the CDR3 reads CASSYTLAGVGETQYF. DNA for the CDR3: TGTGCCAGCAGTTACACCCTAGCGGGAGTTGGGGAGACCCAGTACTTC.

This clonotype has only a few counts. The V call is TRBV12-3 or TRBV12-4, the J call TRBJ1-5; no clear D. Trimming stripped 3 bases from V and 7 bases from J, with 13 bases between. The CDR3 covers 14 residues. The CDR3 region has the DNA TGTGCCAGCAGTTTCCGGGCATTCGGGCAGCCCCAGCATTTT. It specifies CASSFRAFGQPQHF.

Details on this clonotype: A clone one base away is much larger, so this may be a read error. J is TRBJ1-6 and V is TRBV6-1, with TRBD1 matching 10 bases. The CDR3 is 18 amino acids. V lost 4 bases, J lost 7 bases, and 13 bases stayed unmatched. In germline, CDR1 is MNHNS, CDR2 SASEGT. DNA of the CDR3: TGTGCCAGCAGTGGCCGGGACAGGGGAGGCGTTAGCAATTCACCCCTCCACTTT. Protein: CASSGRDRGGVSNSPLHF.

The chain carries TRBV29-1 and TRBJ1-4; D gene uncertain. V dropped 7 bases and J dropped 6 bases, with 15 bases sitting between them. The CDR3 length is 13 residues. CDR1 is SQVTM, CDR2 ANQGSEA, per germline. Here the CDR3 reads CSATGESDEKLFF. DNA of the CDR3: TGCAGCGCAACCGGGGAATCAGATGAAAAACTGTTTTTT.

The J gene is TRBJ2-1, the V gene TRBV2, with TRBD2 matching 11 bases. Trimming removed 6 bases from V and 4 bases from J; junction bases left unmatched: 5. The CDR3 totals 15 residues. The V gene's germline CDR1 is SNHLY and CDR2 FYNNEI. This CDR3 is CASSLTSGSYNEQFF. In nucleotides, the CDR3 is TGTGCCAGCAGCCTCACTAGCGGGAGTTACAATGAGCAGTTCTTC.

The chain is built from TRBV7-9 and TRBJ1-6; the D gene is possibly TRBD1 (6 bases). This CDR3 spans 17 amino acids. Per germline, CDR1 SEHNR and CDR2 FQNEAQ (reference sequence). V was clipped by 3 bases and J by 9 bases, with 21 bases between them. CDR3 DNA sequence: TGTGCCAGCAGCTTGGGGAAGGACAGTTCCTTCGGTTCACCCCTCCACTTT. Amino acid sequence: CASSLGKDSSFGSPLHF.

This clonotype showed up many times. The V gene is TRBV10-3, the J gene TRBJ1-2; the D is unclear. This CDR3 comprises 13 residues. Germline V lookup: CDR1 ENHRY, CDR2 SYGVKD. Trimming left V 3 bases short and J 7 bases short, with 12 bases between. CDR3 coding DNA: TGTGCCATCAGTGATTTGTCAGAATTTGGCTACACCTTC. This sequence encodes CAISDLSEFGYTF.

The chain links TRBV4-3 to TRBJ1-1; D is ambiguous. With 1 base removed from V and 2 bases from J, the gap between germline ends came to 8 bases. CDR3 size: 14 residues. Germline CDR1 and CDR2: LGHNA and YSLEER. This CDR3 is CASSQVPVNTEAFF. The CDR3, as DNA: TGCGCCAGCAGCCAAGTCCCCGTAAACACTGAAGCTTTCTTT.

V usage is TRBV7-6 and J usage is TRBJ2-2; TRBD2 is a possible D gene (5 bases). The length of the CDR3 is 15 residues. V lost 2 bases and J lost 4, with 11 bases in between. CDR1 and CDR2 from the germline V gene are SGHVS and FNYEAQ. This chain's CDR3 is CASSLLAVRTGELFF. Written as DNA, the CDR3 is TGTGCCAGCAGCTTACTAGCAGTCCGCACCGGGGAGCTGTTTTTT.

This clonotype appeared a single time. The chain has TRBV4-3 and TRBJ1-1; D is unresolved. The CDR3 is 17 amino acids. The V gene's germline CDR1 is LGHNA and CDR2 YSLEER. Trimming removed 1 base at V and 0 bases at J, with 15 bases between. The CDR3 DNA follows: TGCGCCAGCAGCCAAGTTCCAAGCGGTCTCATGAACACTGAAGCTTTCTTT. The encoded protein is CASSQVPSGLMNTEAFF.

The V gene is TRBV19, the J gene TRBJ1-2; D is uncertain. CDR1 and CDR2 from the germline V gene are LNHDA and SQIVND (reference sequence). The CDR3 totals 13 residues. Trimming stripped 9 bases from V and 4 bases from J, with 15 bases between. CDR3 amino acids: CASSQDRSYGYTF. In nucleotides, the CDR3 is TGTGCCAGCAGCCAAGATCGCAGCTATGGCTACACCTTC.

As to this clonotype: A much more abundant neighbour one base away suggests this may be a read error. The rearrangement joins TRBV10-3 to TRBJ1-3; 8 bases line up with TRBD1. The CDR3 totals 14 residues. Germline V gives CDR1 ENHRY, CDR2 SYGVKD. The CDR3 nucleotides read TGTGCCATCAGGGACAGGGAGTTTGGAAGCACCATATATTTT. Amino acid sequence: CAIRDREFGSTIYF.

The chain has TRBV15 and TRBJ1-5; TRBD1 might be the D (6 bases). CDR3 length: 15 amino acids. The V and J ends lost 1 base and 4 bases respectively, with 11 bases between them. Per germline, CDR1 LNHNV and CDR2 YYDKDF (reference sequence). The CDR3 loop reads CATSRAAGVNQPQHF. CDR3 sequence (DNA): TGTGCCACCAGCAGAGCGGCAGGGGTGAATCAGCCCCAGCATTTT.

V is TRBV10-3 and J is TRBJ1-5; D is uncertain. The V gene lost 3 bases and the J gene lost 0 bases, with 18 bases spanning the gap. Germline V gene lookup returns CDR1 ENHRY and CDR2 SYGVKD. This CDR3 comprises 18 residues. CDR3 DNA: TGTGCCATCAGTGATACGAGGGCCTATCGTTATAGCAATCAGCCCCAGCATTTT. Amino acid sequence: CAISDTRAYRYSNQPQHF.

This clonotype was detected a few times. The J gene is TRBJ1-2, the V gene TRBV12-3 or TRBV12-4; D gene uncertain. The length of the CDR3 is 12 residues. Trimming left V 6 bases short and J 9 bases short, with 14 bases between. In nucleotides, the CDR3 is TGTGCCAGCAGCTTACTAGCCAAGAGCTACACCTTC. This sequence encodes CASSLLAKSYTF.

There are a few counts of this clonotype. An end of the junction does not agree with germline; a read error may underlie this. CDR3 DNA: TGTGCCAGCAGCGTAGCTGCACAGGACCAAGAGACCCAGTACTTC. Translated: CASSVAAQDQETQYF. V gene TRBV4-1 combines with J gene TRBJ2-5; D perhaps matches TRBD1 (5 bases). This CDR3 is built from 15 residues. CDR1 is MGHRA, CDR2 YSYEKL, per germline.

Ten or more counts support this clonotype. The chain carries TRBV20-1 and TRBJ1-5; 7 bases are a match to TRBD1. CDR1 DFQATT and CDR2 SNEGSKA come from the germline V gene (reference sequence). This CDR3 spans 14 amino acids. Losses at the gene ends were 5 bases for V and 3 bases for J; bases not matched to a gene: 7. In DNA form, the CDR3 reads TGCAGTGCTGAAGGGGACAGAGACAATCAGCCCCAGCATTTT. This translates into CSAEGDRDNQPQHF.

This chain joins TRBV7-9 and TRBJ1-2; D is ambiguous. Germline V gene lookup returns CDR1 SEHNR and CDR2 FQNEAQ (reference sequence). This CDR3 is 16 amino acids long. With 6 bases removed from V and 8 bases from J, the gap between germline ends came to 25 bases. For the CDR3, the DNA is TGTGCCAGCAGACCAACCAACCCGCAATCTCGAGAAGGCTACACCTTC. Amino acids: CASRPTNPQSREGYTF.

The chain employs TRBV29-1 and TRBJ1-1, with TRBD1 matching 7 bases. This CDR3 has 11 amino acids. J was trimmed by 7 bases and V by 8 bases; bases with no gene match: 7. CDR1 and CDR2 (germline): SQVTM, ANQGSEA. The CDR3 DNA reads as TGCAGCTTAGTGGGACAGCTTGAAGCTTTCTTT. It codes for CSLVGQLEAFF.